What follows are 30 T cell receptor beta chains derived from one specimen sequenced in a study of identical twins. TCRdb recomputed calls from the 5' RACE reads with MiXCR, one row per CDR3 protein. The sample shows 300,000 or so distinct CDR3 sequences, roughly 9% of them seen only once. The same data also went into a second study, on yellow fever vaccine responses in identical twins.

The sample taken for sequencing was CD8+ T cells sorted from blood. These receptors all come from a woman under 30 in good health.

The rearrangement joins TRBV7-9 to TRBJ2-3; D is perhaps TRBD2 (5 bases). The V end was cut by 2 bases, the J end by 2 bases, with 11 bases between. CDR3 length: 15 amino acids. Per germline, CDR1 SEHNR and CDR2 FQNEAQ (reference sequence). The chain's CDR3 is CASSLFRDLTDTQYF. DNA for the CDR3: TGTGCCAGCAGCTTATTCCGGGATCTCACAGATACGCAGTATTTT.

A few counts support this clonotype. The rearrangement uses TRBV27 and TRBJ2-7, with TRBD2 as a possible D gene (5 bases). The CDR3 is made up of 14 amino acids. V dropped 5 bases and J dropped 4 bases, with 15 bases sitting between them. Germline V gives CDR1 MNHEY, CDR2 SMNVEV (reference sequence). CDR3 nucleotides: TGTGCCAGCAGTCCCAGCGGACCCTGGTACGAGCAGTACTTC. Its protein is CASSPSGPWYEQYF.

This clonotype was found many times. V is TRBV23-1 and J is TRBJ1-1; possibly TRBD1 for D (6 bases). TRBV23-1 qualifies as an ORF whose function is uncertain. Trimming removed 2 bases from V and 5 bases from J, with 12 bases in between. The CDR3 runs to 14 residues. This CDR3 is CASSQKGELTEAFF. Written as DNA, the CDR3 is TGCGCCAGCAGTCAAAAGGGGGAGCTTACTGAAGCTTTCTTT.

V is TRBV2 and J is TRBJ2-5; 7 bases map to TRBD2. This CDR3 contains 16 residues. Germline CDR1 is SNHLY and CDR2 is FYNNEI. V lost 7 bases to trimming and J lost 2 bases; unmatched junction nucleotides: 13. CDR3 sequence (DNA): TGTGCCAGCATCCTTTATCTTCCTAGCGGACAAGAGACCCAGTACTTC. Translated, it gives CASILYLPSGQETQYF.

This clonotype was seen only a few times. The gene calls are TRBV20-1 and TRBJ2-7; D uncertain. The CDR3 totals 15 residues. Trimming left V 3 bases short and J 3 bases short, with 18 bases between. Looked up from germline, CDR1 is DFQATT and CDR2 is SNEGSKA (reference sequence). The CDR3, as DNA: TGCAGTGCTAGGACTCCGCCTAGAGCGAGCTACGAGCAGTACTTC. The encoded protein is CSARTPPRASYEQYF.

This clonotype showed up many times. V usage is TRBV7-2 and J usage is TRBJ2-7; D is undetermined. Germline CDR1 SGHTA, CDR2 FQGNSA. This CDR3 region has 13 residues. V lost 5 bases and J lost 9, with 17 bases in between. The CDR3 sequence: CASSPTVGRRQYF. In DNA form, the CDR3 reads TGTGCCAGCAGCCCCACGGTAGGCAGAAGGCAGTACTTC. Full variable domain (missing parts from reference TRBV7-2 and TRBJ2-7): GAGVSQSPSNKVTEKGKDVELRCDPISGHTALYWYRQSLGQGLEFLIYFQGNSAPDKSGLPSDRFSAERTGGSVSTLTIQRTQQEDSAVYLCASSPTVGRRQYFGPGTRLTVT.

This clonotype was picked up a small number of times. The V and J genes are TRBV7-9 and TRBJ2-1; D is undetermined. Germline V lookup: CDR1 SEHNR, CDR2 FQNEAQ (reference sequence). CDR3 length: 15 residues. Trimming left V 6 bases short and J 9 bases short, with 21 bases between. CDR3 nucleotides: TGTGCCAGCAGAACCACGGACCGAATGACCGGTGAGCAGTTCTTC. This translates into CASRTTDRMTGEQFF.

The genes are TRBV10-3 and TRBJ1-5, with D perhaps TRBD1 (5 bases). The CDR3 has 15 residues. V lost 0 bases to trimming and J lost 5 bases, with 11 bases between them. Germline loops: CDR1 ENHRY, CDR2 SYGVKD. The CDR3 DNA reads TGTGCCATCAGTGAGTCAGGGGATAGGGATCAGCCCCAGCATTTT. The encoded protein is CAISESGDRDQPQHF.

This clonotype was picked up a small number of times. The rearrangement joins TRBV2 to TRBJ2-3; perhaps TRBD2 as D (6 bases). The CDR3 runs 16 residues. V lost 5 bases, J lost 6 bases, and 21 bases lay in between. Germline V gives CDR1 SNHLY, CDR2 FYNNEI. CDR3 nucleotide sequence: TGTGCCAGCAGTAGCGCGGAGACTAGTCCGTCGGATACGCAGTATTTT. It encodes CASSSAETSPSDTQYF.

This clonotype has a handful of counts. V usage is TRBV28 and J usage is TRBJ2-1; D possibly corresponds to TRBD2 (5 bases). Between the trimmed V and J ends, which lost 2 bases and 8 bases, there was a span of 7 bases. CDR3 size: 12 residues. Germline loops: CDR1 MDHEN, CDR2 SYDVKM. The CDR3, as DNA: TGTGCCAGCAGTTTACTGGAGGATGAGCAGTTCTTC. Translating gives CASSLLEDEQFF.

This clonotype was recorded many times. V gene TRBV7-2 combines with J gene TRBJ2-2, with 8 positions matching TRBD1. Germline V gene lookup returns CDR1 SGHTA and CDR2 FQGNSA. V was pared by 7 bases and J by 1 base, with 5 bases of the junction left unmatched. The CDR3 consists of 15 residues. Here the CDR3 reads CASTPTGVNTGELFF. CDR3 nucleotide sequence: TGTGCCAGCACCCCGACAGGGGTGAACACCGGGGAGCTGTTTTTT.

This clonotype has ten or more counts. The genes are TRBV20-1 and TRBJ2-7, with D perhaps TRBD2 (6 bases). The CDR3 sequence is 15 residues long. Trimming took 1 base from V and 0 from J, leaving 13 bases between them. CDR1 and CDR2 from the germline V gene are DFQATT and SNEGSKA (reference sequence). The CDR3 sequence is CSARALAEDSYEQYF. The CDR3 nucleotides are TGCAGTGCTAGAGCGTTAGCGGAAGACTCCTACGAGCAGTACTTC.

This clonotype occurred many times. The chain uses TRBV10-3 and TRBJ2-3; no firm D call. This CDR3 has 15 amino acids. Trimming stripped 2 bases from V and 2 bases from J, with 11 bases between. CDR1 is ENHRY and CDR2 is SYGVKD in the germline V gene. For the CDR3, the DNA is TGTGCCATCAGTGAGCCCCCGCCCAACACAGATACGCAGTATTTT. Encoded protein: CAISEPPPNTDTQYF.

To note about this clonotype: One end of the junction varies from germline; a read error may be responsible. V is TRBV6-2 or TRBV6-3 and J is TRBJ2-1; TRBD1 matches at 8 bases. The CDR3 sequence is 15 residues long. The germline gives CDR1 MNHEY, CDR2 SVGEGT. CDR3 protein: CAGRQGRSSYNEQFF. The CDR3 DNA reads TGTGCCGGCAGACAGGGGCGAAGCTCCTACAATGAGCAGTTCTTC.

This clonotype was counted between two and nine times. This chain joins TRBV2 and TRBJ1-1; 11 bases are a match to TRBD1. The CDR3 runs to 15 residues. Germline lookup yields CDR1 SNHLY and CDR2 FYNNEI. The V and J ends lost 6 bases and 6 bases, in that order; junction bases with no gene match: 9. CDR3 DNA: TGTGCCAGCAGCATCCCGGACAGGGGGCTGGCTGAAGCTTTCTTT. It codes for CASSIPDRGLAEAFF. The full variable domain, rest sourced from reference TRBV2 and TRBJ1-1, is EPEVTQTPSHQVTQMGQEVILRCVPISNHLYFYWYRQILGQKVEFLVSFYNNEISEKSEIFDDQFSVERPDGSNFTLKIRSTKLEDSAMYFCASSIPDRGLAEAFFGQGTRLTVV.

The sample holds a few counts of this clonotype. This chain uses TRBV5-1 with TRBJ2-3; 7 bases match TRBD1. The CDR3 runs to 16 residues. V was clipped by 2 bases and J by 4 bases; unmatched bases: 10. Per the germline V gene, CDR1 is SGHRS and CDR2 is YFSETQ. The CDR3: CASSFDREAIADTQYF. The CDR3 nucleotides read TGCGCCAGCAGCTTCGACAGGGAAGCTATAGCAGATACGCAGTATTTT. The full variable domain, in which reference TRBV5-1 and TRBJ2-3 provide the parts outside the CDR3, is KAGVTQTPRYLIKTRGQQVTLSCSPISGHRSVSWYQQTPGQGLQFLFEYFSETQRNKGNFPGRFSGRQFSNSRSEMNVSTLELGDSALYLCASSFDREAIADTQYFGPGTRLTVL.

V gene TRBV6-2 or TRBV6-3 combines with J gene TRBJ2-2; D assignment may be TRBD1 or TRBD2 (5 bases each). The V gene lost 2 bases and the J gene lost 4 bases, with 11 bases spanning the gap. Germline assignment: CDR1 MNHEY and CDR2 SVGEGT. The CDR3 sequence is 15 residues long. The CDR3 sequence: CASSYGQGVTGELFF. The CDR3 nucleotides read TGTGCCAGCAGTTACGGTCAGGGAGTCACCGGGGAGCTGTTTTTT.

This clonotype showed up many times. The chain employs TRBV5-4 and TRBJ2-7; 8 nucleotides line up with TRBD2. V shed 0 bases and J 4 bases; nucleotides not matched to a gene: 9. This CDR3 has 16 amino acids. Germline assignment: CDR1 SGHNT and CDR2 YYREEE (reference sequence). The CDR3 spells CASSLAPASGGYEQYF. The CDR3, as DNA: TGTGCCAGCAGCTTGGCCCCAGCTTCGGGGGGGTACGAGCAGTACTTC.

In regard to this clonotype: Its ends do not fully match the called genes, so a read error is possible. CDR3 sequence reads: CAGSTRGFWETQYF. CDR3 coding DNA: TGTGCCGGCAGTACAAGGGGTTTTTGGGAGACCCAGTACTTC. The V and J genes are TRBV6-1 and TRBJ2-5; D might be TRBD1 (5 bases). Germline CDR1 and CDR2: MNHNS and SASEGT. The CDR3 runs 14 residues.

V is TRBV9 and J is TRBJ2-7; TRBD1 matches 7 bases. V lost 2 bases, J lost 4 bases, and 15 bases stayed unmatched. The germline V gene has CDR1 SGDLS and CDR2 YYNGEE. This CDR3 has 17 residues. The CDR3 DNA sequence: TGTGCCAGCAGCGTTTTCCCGGGACAGCAGTTTGGGTACGAGCAGTACTTC. Amino acid sequence: CASSVFPGQQFGYEQYF. Based on the CDR3 plus reference TRBV9 and TRBJ2-7, the full variable domain is DSGVTQTPKHLITATGQRVTLRCSPRSGDLSVYWYQQSLDQGLQFLIQYYNGEERAKGNILERFSAQQFPDLHSELNLSSLELGDSALYFCASSVFPGQQFGYEQYFGPGTRLTVT.

This clonotype was found a few times. This chain links TRBV27 with TRBJ1-2; the match to TRBD1 covers 7 bases. This CDR3 region has 14 residues. The V gene's germline CDR1 is MNHEY and CDR2 SMNVEV (reference sequence). V lost 2 bases to trimming and J lost 2 bases; unmatched junction nucleotides: 2. CDR3 amino acids: CASSLDRANYGYTF. The CDR3 DNA reads as TGTGCCAGCAGTTTAGACAGGGCCAACTATGGCTACACCTTC.

The chain uses TRBV20-1 and TRBJ1-2, with a weak D call TRBD1 (5 bases). Looked up from germline, CDR1 is DFQATT and CDR2 is SNEGSKA (reference sequence). V was shortened by 0 bases and J by 4 bases, with 12 bases between the two germline ends. The CDR3 totals 14 residues. The CDR3 DNA reads TGCAGTGCTAGAGATTGGCAGGGTAGCTATGGCTACACCTTC. Protein product: CSARDWQGSYGYTF.

This clonotype appeared a single time. V is TRBV7-9 and J is TRBJ1-2; D is unresolved. Trimming cost V 7 bases and J 7 bases, with 13 bases left between them. Germline V lookup: CDR1 SEHNR, CDR2 FQNEAQ (reference sequence). The CDR3 is 12 residues long. Written as DNA, the CDR3 is TGTGCCAGCACATCGGAGGATCCTGGCTACACCTTC. Protein: CASTSEDPGYTF.

In its sample, this clonotype was seen a few times. The V gene is TRBV5-1, the J gene TRBJ2-3, with unresolved D. V dropped 3 bases and J dropped 4 bases, with 12 bases sitting between them. The CDR3 contains 14 residues. Germline V gene data show CDR1 as SGHRS and CDR2 as YFSETQ. The CDR3 nucleotides are TGCGCCAGCAGCTGGAGCCCGCTTCCAGATACGCAGTATTTT. Translating it yields CASSWSPLPDTQYF.

In its sample, this clonotype was seen many times. The gene calls are TRBV15 and TRBJ2-1; a possible D gene is TRBD2 (5 bases). Trimming left V 2 bases short and J 1 base short, with 9 bases between. Germline V lookup: CDR1 LNHNV, CDR2 YYDKDF (reference sequence). CDR3 length: 15 residues. This CDR3 reads CATSRFGRSYNEQFF. The CDR3 bases are TGTGCCACCAGCAGATTTGGGAGATCCTACAATGAGCAGTTCTTC. The complete variable domain, with remaining parts taken from reference TRBV15 and TRBJ2-1, reads DAMVIQNPRYQVTQFGKPVTLSCSQTLNHNVMYWYQQKSSQAPKLLFHYYDKDFNNEADTPDNFQSRRPNTSFCFLDIRSPGLGDTAMYLCATSRFGRSYNEQFFGPGTRLTVL.

This sequence joins TRBV20-1 and TRBJ1-2, with 9 bases identical to TRBD1. In germline, CDR1 is DFQATT, CDR2 SNEGSKA (reference sequence). With 5 bases clipped from V and 7 bases from J, the junction kept 11 bases outside the gene matches. This CDR3 is built from 14 residues. In DNA, the CDR3 is TGCAGTGCTCCGGACCGGGACAGGGCTTTTGGCTACACCTTC. Translated: CSAPDRDRAFGYTF.

This clonotype was seen only a few times. V is TRBV7-6 and J is TRBJ2-3; D perhaps matches TRBD2 (6 bases). Germline-derived CDR1 and CDR2 are SGHVS and FNYEAQ. This CDR3 region has 17 residues. The V gene lost 5 bases and the J gene lost 4 bases, with 22 bases spanning the gap. CDR3 sequence reads: CASSLPANGGGADTQYF. The CDR3 DNA reads as TGTGCCAGCAGCCTCCCGGCCAACGGTGGAGGGGCAGATACGCAGTATTTT. The full variable domain, its missing parts supplied by reference TRBV7-6 and TRBJ2-3, is GAGVSQSPRYKVTKRGQDVALRCDPISGHVSLYWYRQALGQGPEFLTYFNYEAQQDKSGLPNDRFSAERPEGSISTLTIQRTEQRDSAMYRCASSLPANGGGADTQYFGPGTRLTVL.

The chain employs TRBV14 and TRBJ2-7; D possibly corresponds to TRBD1 (5 bases). The CDR3 sequence is 14 residues long. Deletions cut 0 bases from V and 7 bases from J, with 13 bases between. Germline CDR1 is SGHDN and CDR2 is FVKESK. The CDR3 region is CASSQDLMTEEQYF. In nucleotides, the CDR3 is TGTGCCAGCAGCCAAGATCTCATGACAGAGGAGCAGTACTTC.

This clonotype appeared many times. CDR3 region: CAIRGGTEAFF. The CDR3, as DNA: TGTGCCATCAGAGGTGGAACTGAAGCTTTCTTT. This chain joins TRBV10-3 and TRBJ1-1; D not resolved. V was cut by 6 bases and J by 5 bases, with 7 bases left in between. The germline gives CDR1 ENHRY, CDR2 SYGVKD. This CDR3 is 11 amino acids long.

This clonotype has a count of ten or more. The chain uses TRBV3-1 and TRBJ2-4; a weak D match, TRBD1 (5 bases). V was cut by 1 base and J by 1 base, with 17 bases left in between. In germline, CDR1 is LGHDT, CDR2 YNNKEL (reference sequence). The CDR3 totals 18 residues. The CDR3 sequence: CASSQVAGNGVAKNIQYF. CDR3 bases: TGTGCCAGCAGCCAAGTAGCAGGGAACGGTGTTGCCAAAAACATTCAGTACTTC. The whole variable domain, remainder taken from reference TRBV3-1 and TRBJ2-4, is DTAVSQTPKYLVTQMGNDKSIKCEQNLGHDTMYWYKQDSKKFLKIMFSYNNKELIINETVPNRFSPKSPDKAHLNLHINSLELGDSAVYFCASSQVAGNGVAKNIQYFGAGTRLSVL.